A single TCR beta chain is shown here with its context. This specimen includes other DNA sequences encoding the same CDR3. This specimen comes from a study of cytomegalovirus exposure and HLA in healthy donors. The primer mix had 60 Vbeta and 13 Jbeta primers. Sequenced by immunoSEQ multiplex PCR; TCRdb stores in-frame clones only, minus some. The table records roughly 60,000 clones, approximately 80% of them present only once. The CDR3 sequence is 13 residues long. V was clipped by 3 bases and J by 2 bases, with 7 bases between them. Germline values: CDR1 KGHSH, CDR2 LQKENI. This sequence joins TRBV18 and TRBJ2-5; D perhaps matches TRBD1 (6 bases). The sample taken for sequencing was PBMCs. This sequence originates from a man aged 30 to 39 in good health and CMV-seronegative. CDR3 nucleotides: TGTGCCAGCTCACCCGGACAGCAAGAGACCCAGTACTTC. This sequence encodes CASSPGQQETQYF.